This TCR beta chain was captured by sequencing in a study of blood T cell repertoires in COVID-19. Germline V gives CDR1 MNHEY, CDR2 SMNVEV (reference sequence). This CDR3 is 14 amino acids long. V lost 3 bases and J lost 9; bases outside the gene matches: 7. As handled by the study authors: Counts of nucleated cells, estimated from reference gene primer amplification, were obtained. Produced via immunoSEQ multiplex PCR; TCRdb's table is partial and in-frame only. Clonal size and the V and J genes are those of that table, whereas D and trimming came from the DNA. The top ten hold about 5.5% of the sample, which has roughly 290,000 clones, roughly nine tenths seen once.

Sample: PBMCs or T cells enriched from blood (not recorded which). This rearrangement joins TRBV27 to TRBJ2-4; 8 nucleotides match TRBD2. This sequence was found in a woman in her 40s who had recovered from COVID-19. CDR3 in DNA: TGTGCCAGCAGTTTCCGGGAGGGCAGCCTCATTCAGTACTTC. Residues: CASSFREGSLIQYF.